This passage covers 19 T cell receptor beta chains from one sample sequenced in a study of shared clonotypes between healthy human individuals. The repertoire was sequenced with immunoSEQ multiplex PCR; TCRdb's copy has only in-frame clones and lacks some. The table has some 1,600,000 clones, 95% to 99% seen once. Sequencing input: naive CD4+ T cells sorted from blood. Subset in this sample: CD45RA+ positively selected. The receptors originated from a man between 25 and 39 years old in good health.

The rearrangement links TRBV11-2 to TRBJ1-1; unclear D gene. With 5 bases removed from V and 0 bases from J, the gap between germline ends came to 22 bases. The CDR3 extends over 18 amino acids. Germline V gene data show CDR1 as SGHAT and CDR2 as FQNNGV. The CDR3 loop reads CASSTLTEAIVLNTEAFF. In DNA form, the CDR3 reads TGTGCCAGCAGCACTTTGACCGAAGCGATTGTGTTGAACACTGAAGCTTTCTTT.

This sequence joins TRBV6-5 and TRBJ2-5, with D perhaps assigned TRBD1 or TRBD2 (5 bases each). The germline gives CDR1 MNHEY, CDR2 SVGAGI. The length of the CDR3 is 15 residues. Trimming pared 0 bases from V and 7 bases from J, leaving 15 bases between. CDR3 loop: CASSYSWAPGATQYF. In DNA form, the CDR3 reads TGTGCCAGCAGTTACTCATGGGCCCCCGGGGCGACCCAGTACTTC.

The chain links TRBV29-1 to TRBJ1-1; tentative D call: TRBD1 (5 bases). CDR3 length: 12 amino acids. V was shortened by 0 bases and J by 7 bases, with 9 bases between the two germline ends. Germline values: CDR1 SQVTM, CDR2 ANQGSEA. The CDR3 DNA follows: TGCAGCGTTGAAGATAGGGACCGTGAAGCTTTCTTT. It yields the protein CSVEDRDREAFF.

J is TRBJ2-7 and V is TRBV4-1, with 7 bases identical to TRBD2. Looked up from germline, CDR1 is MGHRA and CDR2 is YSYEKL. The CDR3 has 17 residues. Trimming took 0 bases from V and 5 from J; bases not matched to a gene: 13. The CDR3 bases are TGCGCCAGCAGCCAAGATTCCGCCGACCCGGGAGGCCACGAGCAGTACTTC. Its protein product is CASSQDSADPGGHEQYF.

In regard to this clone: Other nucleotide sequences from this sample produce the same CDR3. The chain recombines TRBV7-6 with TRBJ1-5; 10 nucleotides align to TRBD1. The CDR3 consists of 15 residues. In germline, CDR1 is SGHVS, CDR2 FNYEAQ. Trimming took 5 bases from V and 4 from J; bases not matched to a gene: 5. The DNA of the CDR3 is TGTGCCAGCAGCCGGGACAGGGGAAGGAATCAGCCCCAGCATTTT. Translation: CASSRDRGRNQPQHF. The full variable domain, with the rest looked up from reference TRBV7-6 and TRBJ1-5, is GAGVSQSPRYKVTKRGQDVALRCDPISGHVSLYWYRQALGQGPEFLTYFNYEAQQDKSGLPNDRFSAERPEGSISTLTIQRTEQRDSAMYRCASSRDRGRNQPQHFGDGTRLSIL.

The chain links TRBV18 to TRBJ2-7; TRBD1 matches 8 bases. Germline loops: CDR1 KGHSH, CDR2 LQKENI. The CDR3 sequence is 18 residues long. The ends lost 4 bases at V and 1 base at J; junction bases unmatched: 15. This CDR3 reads CASSRGVTGGPTSYEQYF. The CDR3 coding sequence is TGTGCCAGCTCACGGGGGGTCACAGGGGGTCCCACATCCTACGAGCAGTACTTC.

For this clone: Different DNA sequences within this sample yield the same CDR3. The CDR3 protein is CAWSQETQYF. The CDR3 bases are TGTGCCTGGAGCCAAGAGACCCAGTACTTC. The gene calls are TRBV30 and TRBJ2-5, with D hard to call. Germline lookup yields CDR1 GTSNPN and CDR2 SVGIG (reference sequence). The CDR3 is 10 amino acids. Between the trimmed V and J ends, which lost 3 bases and 1 base, there was a span of 0 bases.

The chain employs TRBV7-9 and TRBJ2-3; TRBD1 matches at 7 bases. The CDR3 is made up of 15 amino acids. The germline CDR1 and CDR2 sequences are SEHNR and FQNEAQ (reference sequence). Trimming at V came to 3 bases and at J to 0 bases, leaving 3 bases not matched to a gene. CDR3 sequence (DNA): TGTGCCAGCAGCTTCCGGACAGGCAGCACAGATACGCAGTATTTT. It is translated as CASSFRTGSTDTQYF.

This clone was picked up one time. CDR3 coding DNA: TGTGCCAGCAGATCGGCGTGGGGGATCGAAGAGACCCAGTACTTC. This translates into CASRSAWGIEETQYF. The rearrangement uses TRBV27 and TRBJ2-5; D tentatively reads TRBD1 or TRBD2 (5 bases each). The CDR3 is made up of 15 amino acids. Trimming took 6 bases from V and 3 from J, leaving 17 bases between them. The germline CDR1 and CDR2 sequences are MNHEY and SMNVEV (reference sequence).

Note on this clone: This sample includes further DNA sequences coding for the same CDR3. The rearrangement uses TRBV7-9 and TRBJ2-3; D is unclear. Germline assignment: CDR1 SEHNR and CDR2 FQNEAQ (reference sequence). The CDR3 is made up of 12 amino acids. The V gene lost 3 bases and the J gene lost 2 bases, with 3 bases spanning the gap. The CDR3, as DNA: TGTGCCAGCAGCTTGGCCACAGATACGCAGTATTTT. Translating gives CASSLATDTQYF. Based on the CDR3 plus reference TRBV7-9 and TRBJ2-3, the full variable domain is DTGVSQNPRHKITKRGQNVTFRCDPISEHNRLYWYRQTLGQGPEFLTYFQNEAQLEKSRLLSDRFSAERPKGSFSTLEIQRTEQGDSAMYLCASSLATDTQYFGPGTRLTVL.

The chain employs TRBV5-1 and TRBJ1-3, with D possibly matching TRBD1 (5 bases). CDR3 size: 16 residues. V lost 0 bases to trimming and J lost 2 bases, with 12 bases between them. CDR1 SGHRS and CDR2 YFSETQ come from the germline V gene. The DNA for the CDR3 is TGCGCCAGCAGCTTGGAACTATCAGGGACTGGAAACACCATATATTTT. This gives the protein CASSLELSGTGNTIYF.

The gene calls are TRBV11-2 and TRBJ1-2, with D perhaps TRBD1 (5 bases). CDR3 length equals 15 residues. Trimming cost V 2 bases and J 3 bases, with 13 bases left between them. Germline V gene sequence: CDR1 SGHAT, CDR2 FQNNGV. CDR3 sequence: CASSLLGLNYYGYTF. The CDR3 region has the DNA TGTGCCAGCAGCTTATTGGGGCTGAACTACTATGGCTACACCTTC.

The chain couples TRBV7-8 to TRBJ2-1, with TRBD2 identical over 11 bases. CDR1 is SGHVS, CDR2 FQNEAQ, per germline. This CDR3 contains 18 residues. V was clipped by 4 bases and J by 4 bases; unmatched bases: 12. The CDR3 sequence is CASSSMTILAGAYNEQFF. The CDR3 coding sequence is TGTGCCAGCAGCTCAATGACAATACTAGCGGGAGCTTACAATGAGCAGTTCTTC.

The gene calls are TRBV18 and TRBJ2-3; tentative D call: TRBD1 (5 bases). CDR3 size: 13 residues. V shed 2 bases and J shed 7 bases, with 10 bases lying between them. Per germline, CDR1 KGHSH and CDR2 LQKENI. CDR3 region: CASSPGAENTQYF. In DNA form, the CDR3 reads TGTGCCAGCTCACCAGGGGCAGAGAATACGCAGTATTTT. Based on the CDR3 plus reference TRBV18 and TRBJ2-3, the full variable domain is NAGVMQNPRHLVRRRGQEARLRCSPMKGHSHVYWYRQLPEEGLKFMVYLQKENIIDESGMPKERFSAEFPKEGPSILRIQQVVRGDSAAYFCASSPGAENTQYFGPGTRLTVL.

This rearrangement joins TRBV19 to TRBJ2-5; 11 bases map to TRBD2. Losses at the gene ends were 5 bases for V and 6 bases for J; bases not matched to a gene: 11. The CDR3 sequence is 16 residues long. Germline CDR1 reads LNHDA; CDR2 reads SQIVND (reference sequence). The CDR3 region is CASSPMRTSGLKTQYF. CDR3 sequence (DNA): TGTGCCAGTAGTCCCATGCGGACTAGCGGGCTAAAGACCCAGTACTTC.

CDR3 nucleotide sequence: TGTGCCAGCAGCACCCGACAGGGGGTAAACACCGGGGAGCTGTTTTTT. It specifies CASSTRQGVNTGELFF. V is TRBV9 and J is TRBJ2-2, with 9 positions matching TRBD1. This CDR3 comprises 16 residues. Germline V gene sequence: CDR1 SGDLS, CDR2 YYNGEE. With 4 bases clipped from V and 2 bases from J, the junction kept 6 bases outside the gene matches.

The CDR3: CASSQAIRETQYF. The CDR3, as DNA: TGTGCCAGCAGCCAAGCCATCCGCGAGACCCAGTACTTC. The chain is built from TRBV14 and TRBJ2-5; D not resolved. V was trimmed by 1 base and J by 5 bases, leaving 8 bases between them. The CDR3 has 13 amino acids. The V gene's germline CDR1 is SGHDN and CDR2 FVKESK. Combining the CDR3 with reference TRBV14 and TRBJ2-5 gives the whole variable domain EAGVTQFPSHSVIEKGQTVTLRCDPISGHDNLYWYRRVMGKEIKFLLHFVKESKQDESGMPNNRFLAERTGGTYSTLKVQPAELEDSGVYFCASSQAIRETQYFGPGTRLLVL.

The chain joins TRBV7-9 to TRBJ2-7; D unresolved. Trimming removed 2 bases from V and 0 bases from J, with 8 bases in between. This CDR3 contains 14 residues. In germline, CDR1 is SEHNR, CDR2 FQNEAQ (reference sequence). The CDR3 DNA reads TGTGCCAGCAGCTTATCAGAGTACTCCTACGAGCAGTACTTC. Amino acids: CASSLSEYSYEQYF.

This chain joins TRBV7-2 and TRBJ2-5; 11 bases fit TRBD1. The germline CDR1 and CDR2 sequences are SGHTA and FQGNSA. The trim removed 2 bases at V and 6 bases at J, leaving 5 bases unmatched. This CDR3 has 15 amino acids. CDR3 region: CASSLRTGGTKTQYF. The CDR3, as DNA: TGTGCCAGCAGCTTAAGGACAGGGGGCACAAAGACCCAGTACTTC.